This T cell receptor (beta chain) derives from a study of graft-versus-host responses after intestinal transplantation (dated by TCRdb to the early 2020s). About the study as a whole: Multivisceral, liver-intestinal, or isolated intestinal transplants were received by the recipients. Anti-thymocyte globulin induction was given to all recipients, followed by maintenance tacrolimus and steroids for two to three years. Bulk TCR-beta CDR3 sequencing was used to track graft-versus-host and host-versus-graft alloreactive T cell clones in the graft, circulation and bone marrow after intestinal transplantation. To identify alloreactive clones, pre-transplant mixed lymphocyte reaction products were sequenced and then compared with unstimulated pre-transplant donor and recipient T cells. Of the 20 to 25 intestinal transplant recipients enrolled in the cohort, one of whom was a retransplant, 3 patients without pretransplant specimens were excluded. A peak of at least 4% donor T cells among recipient peripheral blood mononuclear cells was the definition used for donor T cell macrochimerism. Instead of going to the commercial service, samples from a few later patients were sequenced in-house on an Illumina MiSeq and processed with MiXCR.

Libraries were built with the immunoSEQ multiplex PCR assay. High-throughput TCR-beta CDR3 sequencing of genomic DNA from most patients was performed by Adaptive Biotechnologies. Per the source publication's procedure: TCR sequencing data for roughly 18 patients were retrieved from Adaptive's ImmunoSEQ software; three other patients were processed with MiXCR and VDJtools. CDR3 nucleotide sequences shared by donor and recipient were removed because the origin of these sequences could not be assigned. At least 2-fold expansion over unstimulated cells and a minimum CFSE-low frequency of 0.002% (template counts) or 0.001% (read counts) were required for clones to be classified as alloreactive. Clones detected in sequenced pre-transplant spleen, lymph node, or MLR CFSE-low populations of the donor or recipient were defined as mappable. Cumulative frequency of alloreactive clones was calculated as a percentage of all sequences weighted by copy number. Drawn from immuneACCESS, this table holds only the in-frame rearrangements with V and J called that TCRdb kept. Clones are partly lost; checked studies trace under half to an unresolved V gene and leave the rest unexplained. Clonal size and the V and J genes are those of that table, whereas D and trimming came from the DNA. Present in this sample are roughly 20,000 clones, around 72% of which were seen just once. The top ten constitute less than 10% of the sample.

To isolate intraepithelial and lamina propria lymphocytes from graft specimens, dithiothreitol, EDTA incubations and collagenase D digestion were used. Serial intestinal graft biopsy specimens collected up to 600 days after transplant underwent bulk TCR-beta sequencing. Results the study describes overall, beyond this receptor: Early after transplant, peak levels of circulating GvH clones were found to be associated with declines in HvG clones. GvH clones were found in recipient bone marrow, and some of the GvH clones appeared earlier in ileal mucosa or blood, which is consistent with an intestinal mucosal origin. The conclusions were limited by the relatively low number and heterogeneity of the intestinal transplant patients. High GvH to HvG T cell clonal ratios were observed in the allografts of patients with donor T cell macrochimerism.

This clone appeared a single time. No antigen is known for it. Per-base quality was not reported, and no clone a single base away is much larger than it. Taken from the germline V gene, the CDR1 and CDR2 loops are MGHRA and YSYEKL. Reading from cysteine to phenylalanine, the CDR3 counts 15 amino acids. Of all the DNA, just the CDR3 is kept, 45 bases in frame from base 1. The chain is encoded by TRBV4-1 joined to TRBJ2-5, with TRBD2 tentatively as D gene (7 bases match). The last part of the DNA fits TRBJ2-7 better; the J call may be wrong. This specimen was ileum tissue, taken about 20 days after intestinal transplant. The receptor comes from a human patient who received an intestinal transplant, so some T cells may come from the graft donor. The DNA sequence is as follows: TGCGCCAGCAGCCCTGGGGGGCTAGCGGCCTACGAGCAGTACTTC. This encodes CASSPGGLAAYEQYF.